The TCR beta chain under discussion was sequenced for a study of T cells in Graves' hyperthyroidism and ophthalmopathy. This clonotype was counted a few times. This CDR3 is built from 12 residues. Germline V CDR1 and CDR2: SGHTS, YDEGEE. Trimming removed 4 bases from V and 12 bases from J, with 16 bases in between. Amplified TCR beta CDR3 regions derived from RNA transcripts. HTBI primers were employed in a first-round RT-PCR of the TCR CDR3. A single record per CDR3 protein comes from TCRdb applying MiXCR to the multiplex PCR reads. The table lists approximately 570,000 distinct CDR3 sequences, 15% to 20% of them singletons, with approximately 50% in the top ten.

Sequenced: blood. The receptor comes from a man aged 40-55 years with Graves' ophthalmopathy. The chain employs TRBV5-8 and TRBJ1-2; D is undetermined. The CDR3: CASSRPPTGHTF. For the CDR3, the DNA is TGTGCCAGCAGCCGACCCCCGACGGGCCACACCTTC.